The text below deals with one T cell receptor beta chain. This record belongs to a study of OX40 agonist ivuxolimab in advanced cancers. Looking at the study overall: The patients received agonistic anti-OX40 (CD134) antibody ivuxolimab. Ivuxolimab was administered intravenously to patients at 0.01 to 10 mg/kg every 2 weeks. A male proportion of about 84% was recorded, with mean age 60 years and range about 20 to 85.

With 2 bases clipped from V and 7 bases from J, the junction kept 16 bases outside the gene matches. Germline CDR1 and CDR2: SGHRS and YFSETQ. The CDR3 is 19 residues long. The protocol was immunoSEQ multiplex PCR, while the TCRdb copy is restricted to in-frame clones and leaves out a portion. The table records roughly 41,000 clones, almost 80% of them present only once. This receptor was identified in an adult with an advanced solid tumor such as melanoma, head and neck, liver or kidney cancer. Sequencing used CD4+ or CD8+ T cells sorted from blood, obtained in a trial of the OX40 agonist ivuxolimab. V usage is TRBV5-1 and J usage is TRBJ2-2; TRBD2 matches at 11 bases. CDR3 protein: CASSFTSVSGGAPVGELFF. CDR3 nucleotide sequence: TGCGCCAGCAGCTTTACCTCCGTTAGCGGGGGGGCCCCAGTCGGGGAGCTGTTTTTT.